Detailed here is one TCR beta chain. Its specificity is not known. This sample was taken from a study of cytomegalovirus exposure and HLA in healthy donors. Study outcomes and limitations: That first-cohort TCR clusters tended to co-occur in the 130 or so validation repertoires was found in a later analysis. Cytomegalovirus-associated TCR beta chains were listed, numbering over 150.

The donors were part of the roughly 120-subject validation cohort, which stood apart from the 666-subject first cohort. Per the germline V gene, CDR1 is SNHLY and CDR2 is FYNNEI. The CDR3 runs to 13 residues. Trimming shortened V by 5 bases and J by 5 bases, and 10 bases separated the two germline ends. Profiled with immunoSEQ multiplex PCR; TCRdb holds only in-frame clones, not every one. This table holds 150,000 to 200,000 clones, roughly nine tenths found once. Material for sequencing was PBMCs. This TCR was sampled from a woman in her 30s in good health and CMV-seronegative. V and J are TRBV2 and TRBJ1-5; D not certain. CDR3 amino acids: CASSSGRDQPQHF. CDR3 DNA: TGTGCCAGCAGTAGCGGGAGGGATCAGCCCCAGCATTTT.